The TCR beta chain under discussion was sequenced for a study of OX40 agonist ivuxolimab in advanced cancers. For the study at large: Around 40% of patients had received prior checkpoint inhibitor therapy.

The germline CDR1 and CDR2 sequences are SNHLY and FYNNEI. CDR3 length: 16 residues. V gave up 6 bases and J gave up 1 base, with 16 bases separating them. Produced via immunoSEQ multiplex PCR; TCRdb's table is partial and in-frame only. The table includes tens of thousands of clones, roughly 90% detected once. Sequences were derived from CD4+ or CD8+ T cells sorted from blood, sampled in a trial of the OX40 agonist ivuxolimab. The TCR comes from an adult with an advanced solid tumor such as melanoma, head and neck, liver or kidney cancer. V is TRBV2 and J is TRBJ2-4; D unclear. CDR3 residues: CASSALMDSAKNIQYF. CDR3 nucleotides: TGTGCCAGCAGCGCTCTCATGGATTCGGCCAAAAACATTCAGTACTTC.